This T cell receptor (beta chain) was sequenced during a study of blood T cell repertoires in COVID-19. Using immunoSEQ multiplex PCR, the repertoire was profiled, and TCRdb retains in-frame clones only, with some absent. The sample has 100,000 or so clones, less than 85% seen once; the top ten hold approximately 10%. Looked up from germline, CDR1 is MNHEY and CDR2 is SMNVEV (reference sequence). The CDR3 sequence is 12 residues long. Between the trimmed V and J ends, which lost 6 bases and 6 bases, there was a span of 11 bases. The sequence derives from an older man with active or convalescent COVID-19. Sequencing was carried out using peripheral blood. V usage is TRBV27 and J usage is TRBJ1-1, with TRBD1 as a possible D gene (5 bases). The CDR3 region is CASRAGMAEAFF. In DNA form, the CDR3 reads TGTGCCAGCAGGGCAGGGATGGCTGAAGCTTTCTTT.